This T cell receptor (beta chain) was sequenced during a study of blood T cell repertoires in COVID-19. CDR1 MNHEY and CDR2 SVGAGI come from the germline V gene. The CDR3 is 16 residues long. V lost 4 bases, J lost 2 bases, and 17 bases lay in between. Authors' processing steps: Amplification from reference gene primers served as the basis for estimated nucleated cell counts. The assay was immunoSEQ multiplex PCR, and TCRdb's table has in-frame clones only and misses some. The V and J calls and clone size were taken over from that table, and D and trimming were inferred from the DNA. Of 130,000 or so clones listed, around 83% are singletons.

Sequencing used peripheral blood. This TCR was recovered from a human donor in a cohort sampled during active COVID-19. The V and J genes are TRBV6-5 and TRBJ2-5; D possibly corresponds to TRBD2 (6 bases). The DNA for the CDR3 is TGTGCCAGCAGTTCATTTCTGGGACTCGGGCAAGAGACCCAGTACTTC. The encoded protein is CASSSFLGLGQETQYF.